This TCR beta chain was sequenced in a study of blood T cell repertoires in COVID-19. This CDR3 is built from 17 residues. The V and J ends lost 5 bases and 4 bases, in that order; junction bases with no gene match: 6. Germline V lookup: CDR1 SGHNT, CDR2 YENEEA. Sequenced by immunoSEQ multiplex PCR; TCRdb stores in-frame clones only, minus some. The table lists a few hundred thousand clones, roughly 90% of them singletons. Participant reports of clinical history set cohort assignment. The gene calls are TRBV11-3 and TRBJ2-3; 16 bases align to TRBD2. The source of this sequence is a woman between 40 and 50 years old who had recovered from COVID-19. What was sequenced was PBMCs or T cells enriched from blood (not recorded which). CDR3 in amino acids: CASSIGTSGRAADTQYF. Here the CDR3 DNA reads TGTGCCAGCAGCATTGGGACTAGCGGGAGGGCCGCAGATACGCAGTATTTT.